This T cell receptor (beta chain) was observed in a study of shared clonotypes between healthy human individuals. Looking at the study overall: Participating donors consisted of a couple of women and three men aged 18 to 49. Three plates were used per donor for CD4 naive, three for CD4 memory, two for CD8 naive and one for CD8 memory. The study, taken as a whole, reports: A generally larger estimated richness was seen in naive subsets than in memory subsets. With a few donors compared, 5% to 5.5% of naive CD4 clonotypes were shared.

Sequenced by immunoSEQ multiplex PCR; TCRdb stores in-frame clones only, minus some. The repertoire holds 2 million to 2.5 million clones, roughly 93% seen once, with approximately 0.37% in the top ten. This clone was detected once. Its matching antigen is unknown. The V and J ends lost 1 base and 7 bases respectively, with 4 bases between them. The germline CDR1 and CDR2 sequences are LNHNV and YYDKDF (reference sequence). The CDR3 is 12 amino acids. The chain couples TRBV15 to TRBJ2-2, with unresolved D. Sequenced material: naive CD4+ T cells from PBMCs. Subset indicated: CD45RA+ positively selected. The source is a man aged 18 to 35 in good health. Some clones in this sample may be carry-over from other donors' samples. CDR3 in DNA: TGTGCCACCAGCAGAGGTTTCGGGGAGCTGTTTTTT. As protein: CATSRGFGELFF.